The rows below give T cell receptor beta chains drawn from one sample of a study of T cell responses to AZD1222 COVID-19 vaccine. Produced via immunoSEQ multiplex PCR; TCRdb's table is partial and in-frame only. The table shows hundreds of thousands of clones, with around 93% occurring only once. Material: peripheral blood, obtained 28 days after the second AZD1222 dose. The receptors here all came from an adult who received the AZD1222 COVID-19 vaccine. The CDR3 runs from the conserved cysteine through the conserved F or W. A D gene is named only where the DNA matches it firmly. Only part of the rows carry a size: once, few, many, or a class if the clone is expanded.

v_gene	j_gene	d_gene	abundance	CDR3nt	CDR3aa
TRBV14	TRBJ2-7	NA	NA	TGTGCCAGCAGCCAATATGTCCGGGGGCAGCACGAGCAGTACTTC	CASSQYVRGQHEQYF
TRBV9	TRBJ2-2	NA	once	TGTGCCAGCAGCGTAGGGGCGAACACCGGGGAGCTGTTTTTT	CASSVGANTGELFF
TRBV10-2	TRBJ2-7	TRBD1	NA	TGCGCCAGCAGTGAGGCCGGGACAGGAACCTACGAGCAGTACTTC	CASSEAGTGTYEQYF
TRBV18	TRBJ1-6	TRBD1	NA	TGTGCCAGCTCACCGGGACAGGGGATAGGTTCACCCCTCCACTTT	CASSPGQGIGSPLHF
TRBV7-9	TRBJ1-2	NA	NA	TGTGCCAGCAGACCCGGGGGGGGCCCGATAACCTTC	CASRPGGGPITF
TRBV2	TRBJ1-2	NA	NA	TGTGCCAGCAGCCTAGGGGGGGCCCACCTGGGCTACACCTTC	CASSLGGAHLGYTF
TRBV5-1	TRBJ2-7	NA	few	TGCGCCAGCAGCCGACTCGCAGGCCACGGATCCTACGAGCAGTACTTC	CASSRLAGHGSYEQYF
TRBV5-1	TRBJ2-5	TRBD1	NA	TGCGCCAGCAGCTTAGCAGGGGGTTCGGAGACCCAGTACTTC	CASSLAGGSETQYF
TRBV10-3	TRBJ2-7	NA	NA	TGTGCCATCAGTGAGTCAGGGGACGAGCAGTACTTC	CAISESGDEQYF
TRBV27	TRBJ1-5	TRBD1	NA	TGTGCCAGCAGTTTCGGAGGGGGCGGGTGGAATAGCAATCAGCCCCAGCATTTT	CASSFGGGGWNSNQPQHF
TRBV6-6	TRBJ1-1	NA	NA	TGTGCCAGCACCGACGTCCAATCTGGCACTGAAGCTTTCTTT	CASTDVQSGTEAFF
TRBV7-8	TRBJ1-3	TRBD1	NA	TGTGCCAGCAGCTGGGGACAGGGGGCTGGAAACACCATATATTTT	CASSWGQGAGNTIYF
TRBV7-9	TRBJ1-2	TRBD1	NA	TGTGCCAGCTCCAGGGGGGCGAACTATGGCTACACCTTC	CASSRGANYGYTF
TRBV28	TRBJ2-4	NA	NA	TGTGCCAGCAAAGAAGGGGGAGAGAAAAACATTCAGTACTTC	CASKEGGEKNIQYF
TRBV20-1	TRBJ1-1	NA	NA	TGCAGTGCTACTGAGACAGACATGAACACTGAAGCTTTCTTT	CSATETDMNTEAFF
TRBV10-3	TRBJ2-1	NA	NA	TGTGCCATCAGGGACAGCTACAATGAGCAGTTCTTC	CAIRDSYNEQFF
TRBV28	TRBJ1-1	TRBD1	once	TGTGCCAGCAGTATTCGACAGGGGGCTCGAGCTTTCTTT	CASSIRQGARAFF
TRBV5-1	TRBJ1-4	NA	NA	TGCGCCAGCAGCCTGGGGACGGGGGAAAAACTGTTTTTT	CASSLGTGEKLFF
TRBV12-2	TRBJ2-2	NA	NA	TGTGCAAGTCGCTTAGCTAAGCGATCCGCGGGCCTGGGCACCGGGGAGCTGTTTTTT	CASRLAKRSAGLGTGELFF
TRBV9	TRBJ1-6	TRBD1	NA	TGTGCCAGCAGCCCCCTAGGACAGGGGGAAAATTCACCCCTCCACTTT	CASSPLGQGENSPLHF
TRBV7-6	TRBJ2-3	TRBD2	NA	TGTGCCAGCAGCTTAAGGCGGGGGAGGGATACGCAGTATTTT	CASSLRRGRDTQYF
TRBV4-3	TRBJ2-1	NA	NA	TGCGCCAGCAGCCGCGTTGGGGGTGGCTCCTACAATGAGCAGTTCTTC	CASSRVGGGSYNEQFF
TRBV5-1	TRBJ2-1	NA	NA	TGCGCCAGCAGCTTCTCTGGGAACGGTGAGCAGTTCTTC	CASSFSGNGEQFF
TRBV19	TRBJ1-5	NA	NA	TGTGCCACCCAGGAACGGGGGTTAGGCAATCAGCCCCAGCATTTT	CATQERGLGNQPQHF
TRBV28	TRBJ1-1	NA	NA	TGTGCCAGCAGTCTCCCCAGCAGGGCGACTGAAGCTTTCTTT	CASSLPSRATEAFF
TRBV28	TRBJ2-3	TRBD2	NA	TGTGCCAGCAGTTTAATAGGAGGCGGGGGGAATACGCAGTATTTT	CASSLIGGGGNTQYF
TRBV9	TRBJ1-6	NA	NA	TGTGCCAGCAGCCAAATGGGGGGTGGTAATTCACCCCTCCACTTT	CASSQMGGGNSPLHF
TRBV5-1	TRBJ2-3	NA	NA	TGCGCCAGCACCCGGAGCGGCGGGAGCACAGATACGCAGTATTTT	CASTRSGGSTDTQYF
TRBV5-6	TRBJ2-5	NA	NA	TGTGCCAGCAGCGAGGGGGGTCAAGAGACCCAGTACTTC	CASSEGGQETQYF
TRBV7-8	TRBJ1-6	TRBD1	few	TGTGCCAGCAGCCCAAGGACAGGGGTTCTTAATTCACCCCTCCACTTT	CASSPRTGVLNSPLHF
TRBV18	TRBJ1-1	NA	NA	TGTGCCAGCTCTCCATCCACAGGGCCTGGCACTGAAGCTTTCTTT	CASSPSTGPGTEAFF
TRBV3-1/TRBV3-2	TRBJ2-3	TRBD2	NA	TGTGCCAGCAGCCAAGGACTAGCGGTTAGCACAGATACGCAGTATTTT	CASSQGLAVSTDTQYF
TRBV4-1	TRBJ2-2	NA	NA	TGCGCCAGCAAGAAGGCGGAGACCACCGGGGAGCTGTTTTTT	CASKKAETTGELFF
TRBV9	TRBJ2-1	TRBD2	NA	TGTGCCAGCAGCGTAGAACTAGCGCAGTACAATGAGCAGTTCTTC	CASSVELAQYNEQFF
TRBV5-4	TRBJ2-7	NA	NA	TGTGCCAGCAGCTCCGGAGGCCCCTACGAGCAGTACTTC	CASSSGGPYEQYF
TRBV27	TRBJ1-1	TRBD1	NA	TGTGCCAGCAGTCTGTCGACAGGGGGTAACACTGAAGCTTTCTTT	CASSLSTGGNTEAFF
TRBV5-1	TRBJ1-2	NA	NA	TGCGCCAGCAGCTTGTGGCAGGACTATGGCTACACCTTC	CASSLWQDYGYTF
TRBV6-5	TRBJ1-1	TRBD1	NA	TGTGCCAGCAGCCGGGACAGGGAGAACACTGAAGCTTTCTTT	CASSRDRENTEAFF
TRBV28	TRBJ2-5	TRBD1	NA	TGTGCCAGCAGTCCCGGGACAGGGGGCATCGAGACCCAGTACTTC	CASSPGTGGIETQYF
TRBV7-8	TRBJ2-1	TRBD1	NA	TGTGCCAGCAGCCCTTATCGGGGACAGGGTTACAATGAGCAGTTCTTC	CASSPYRGQGYNEQFF
TRBV3-1/TRBV3-2	TRBJ2-5	TRBD2	NA	TGTGCCAGCAGCCCGTCTAGCGGGATGGGAGAGACCCAGTACTTC	CASSPSSGMGETQYF
TRBV2	TRBJ1-3	NA	NA	TGTGCCAGCAGTGTACGGGGAGGCGGAAACACCATATATTTT	CASSVRGGGNTIYF
TRBV23-1	TRBJ1-2	NA	NA	TGCGCCAGCAGTTCCTTGTCCTATGGCTACACCTTC	CASSSLSYGYTF
TRBV3-1/TRBV3-2	TRBJ2-1	NA	NA	TGTGCCAGCAGCCAAGAGGGGGGCCGGGTAAATGAGCAGTTCTTC	CASSQEGGRVNEQFF
TRBV2	TRBJ2-3	TRBD2	NA	TGTGCCAGCAGGACACTAGCGGGGGCGGATACGCAGTATTTT	CASRTLAGADTQYF
TRBV9	TRBJ2-6	TRBD2	NA	TGTGCCAGCAGCGTAGCGGGGGGAGGGGCCTCTGGGGCCAACGTCCTGACTTTC	CASSVAGGGASGANVLTF
TRBV13	TRBJ1-2	NA	NA	TGTGCCAGCAGCTTAGTTGTAGGCCCCACTTCGTCTACTAACTATGGCTACACCTTC	CASSLVVGPTSSTNYGYTF
TRBV11-3	TRBJ1-3	TRBD1	NA	TGTGCCAGCAGCTTAAGTTTAAGAGGACAGGGGGCTGTCGGAAACACCATATATTTT	CASSLSLRGQGAVGNTIYF
TRBV5-6	TRBJ1-1	TRBD1	few	TGTGCCAGCAGCTTGGCAGGGGGCGGCCCTGAAGCTTTCTTT	CASSLAGGGPEAFF
TRBV9	TRBJ2-1	TRBD1	NA	TGTGCCAGCAGTTCTTCACAGGGGGCTGAAACGTACAATGAGCAGTTCTTC	CASSSSQGAETYNEQFF
TRBV19	TRBJ2-2	TRBD1	NA	TGTGCCACCCGACAGGGCCTATTCGGGGAGCTGTTTTTT	CATRQGLFGELFF
TRBV5-4	TRBJ1-6	TRBD1	few	TGTGCCAGCAGCTCCCAGGACAGGGAATCACCCCTCCACTTT	CASSSQDRESPLHF
TRBV24-1	TRBJ2-3	TRBD2	NA	TGTGCCACCAGTGATCACAGACTAGCCGTGGGAACAGATACGCAGTATTTT	CATSDHRLAVGTDTQYF
TRBV5-1	TRBJ1-1	NA	NA	TGCGCCAGCAGCTTAGTGCCGTCGAGGGCAGGGAACACTGAAGCTTTCTTT	CASSLVPSRAGNTEAFF
TRBV7-8	TRBJ2-7	NA	NA	TGTGCCAGCAGCTTAGCGGGAAGGACGGGACTCTCCTCCTACGAGCAGTACTTC	CASSLAGRTGLSSYEQYF
TRBV29-1	TRBJ1-1	NA	NA	TGCAGCGCCGGAATGGGACATAAGAACACTGAAGCTTTCTTT	CSAGMGHKNTEAFF
TRBV2	TRBJ2-2	TRBD1	NA	TGTGCCAGCAGTGGAGAGGGACAGGGGGCCCAGGGGTTCTCCACCGGGGAGCTGTTTTTT	CASSGEGQGAQGFSTGELFF
TRBV27	TRBJ2-7	NA	NA	TGTGCCAGCAGTAGAGTCGGGCCCTACGAGCAGTACTTC	CASSRVGPYEQYF
TRBV7-2	TRBJ2-1	NA	once	TGTGCCAGCTCGGGCAGCGGCACATACAATGAGCAGTTCTTC	CASSGSGTYNEQFF